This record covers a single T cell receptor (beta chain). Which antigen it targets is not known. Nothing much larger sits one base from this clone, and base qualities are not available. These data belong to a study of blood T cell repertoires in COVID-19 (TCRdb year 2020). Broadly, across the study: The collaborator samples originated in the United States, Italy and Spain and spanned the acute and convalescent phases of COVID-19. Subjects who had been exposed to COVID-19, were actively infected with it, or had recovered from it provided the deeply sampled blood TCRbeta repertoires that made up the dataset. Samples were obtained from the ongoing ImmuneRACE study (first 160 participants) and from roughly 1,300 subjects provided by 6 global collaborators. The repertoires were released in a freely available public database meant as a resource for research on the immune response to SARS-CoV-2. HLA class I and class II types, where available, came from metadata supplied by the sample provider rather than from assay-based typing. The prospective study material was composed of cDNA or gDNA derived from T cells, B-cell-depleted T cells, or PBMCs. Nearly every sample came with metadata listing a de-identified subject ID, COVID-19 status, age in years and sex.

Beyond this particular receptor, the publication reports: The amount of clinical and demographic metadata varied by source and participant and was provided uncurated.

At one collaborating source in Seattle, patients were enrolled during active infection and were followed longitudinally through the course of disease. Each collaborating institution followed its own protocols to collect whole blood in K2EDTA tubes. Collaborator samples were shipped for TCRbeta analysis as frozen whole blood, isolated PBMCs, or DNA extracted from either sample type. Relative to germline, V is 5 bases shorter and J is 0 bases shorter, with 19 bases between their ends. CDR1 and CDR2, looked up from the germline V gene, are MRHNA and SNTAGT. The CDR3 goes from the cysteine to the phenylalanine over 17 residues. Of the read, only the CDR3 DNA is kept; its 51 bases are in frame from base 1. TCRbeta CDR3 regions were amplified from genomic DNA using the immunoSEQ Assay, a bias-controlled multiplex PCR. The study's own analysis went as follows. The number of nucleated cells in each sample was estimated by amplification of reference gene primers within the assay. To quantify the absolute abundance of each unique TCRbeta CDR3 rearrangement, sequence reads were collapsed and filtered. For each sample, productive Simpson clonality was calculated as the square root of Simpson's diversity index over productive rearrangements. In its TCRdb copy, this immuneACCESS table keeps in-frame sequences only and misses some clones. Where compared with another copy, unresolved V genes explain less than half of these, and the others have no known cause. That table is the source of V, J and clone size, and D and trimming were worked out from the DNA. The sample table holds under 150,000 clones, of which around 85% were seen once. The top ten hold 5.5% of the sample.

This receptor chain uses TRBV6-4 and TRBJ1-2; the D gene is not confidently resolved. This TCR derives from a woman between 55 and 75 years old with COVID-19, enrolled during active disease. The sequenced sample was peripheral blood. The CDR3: CASSPEAVGITNYGYTF. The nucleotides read TGTGCCAGCAGTCCAGAGGCCGTAGGCATAACTAACTATGGCTACACCTTC.